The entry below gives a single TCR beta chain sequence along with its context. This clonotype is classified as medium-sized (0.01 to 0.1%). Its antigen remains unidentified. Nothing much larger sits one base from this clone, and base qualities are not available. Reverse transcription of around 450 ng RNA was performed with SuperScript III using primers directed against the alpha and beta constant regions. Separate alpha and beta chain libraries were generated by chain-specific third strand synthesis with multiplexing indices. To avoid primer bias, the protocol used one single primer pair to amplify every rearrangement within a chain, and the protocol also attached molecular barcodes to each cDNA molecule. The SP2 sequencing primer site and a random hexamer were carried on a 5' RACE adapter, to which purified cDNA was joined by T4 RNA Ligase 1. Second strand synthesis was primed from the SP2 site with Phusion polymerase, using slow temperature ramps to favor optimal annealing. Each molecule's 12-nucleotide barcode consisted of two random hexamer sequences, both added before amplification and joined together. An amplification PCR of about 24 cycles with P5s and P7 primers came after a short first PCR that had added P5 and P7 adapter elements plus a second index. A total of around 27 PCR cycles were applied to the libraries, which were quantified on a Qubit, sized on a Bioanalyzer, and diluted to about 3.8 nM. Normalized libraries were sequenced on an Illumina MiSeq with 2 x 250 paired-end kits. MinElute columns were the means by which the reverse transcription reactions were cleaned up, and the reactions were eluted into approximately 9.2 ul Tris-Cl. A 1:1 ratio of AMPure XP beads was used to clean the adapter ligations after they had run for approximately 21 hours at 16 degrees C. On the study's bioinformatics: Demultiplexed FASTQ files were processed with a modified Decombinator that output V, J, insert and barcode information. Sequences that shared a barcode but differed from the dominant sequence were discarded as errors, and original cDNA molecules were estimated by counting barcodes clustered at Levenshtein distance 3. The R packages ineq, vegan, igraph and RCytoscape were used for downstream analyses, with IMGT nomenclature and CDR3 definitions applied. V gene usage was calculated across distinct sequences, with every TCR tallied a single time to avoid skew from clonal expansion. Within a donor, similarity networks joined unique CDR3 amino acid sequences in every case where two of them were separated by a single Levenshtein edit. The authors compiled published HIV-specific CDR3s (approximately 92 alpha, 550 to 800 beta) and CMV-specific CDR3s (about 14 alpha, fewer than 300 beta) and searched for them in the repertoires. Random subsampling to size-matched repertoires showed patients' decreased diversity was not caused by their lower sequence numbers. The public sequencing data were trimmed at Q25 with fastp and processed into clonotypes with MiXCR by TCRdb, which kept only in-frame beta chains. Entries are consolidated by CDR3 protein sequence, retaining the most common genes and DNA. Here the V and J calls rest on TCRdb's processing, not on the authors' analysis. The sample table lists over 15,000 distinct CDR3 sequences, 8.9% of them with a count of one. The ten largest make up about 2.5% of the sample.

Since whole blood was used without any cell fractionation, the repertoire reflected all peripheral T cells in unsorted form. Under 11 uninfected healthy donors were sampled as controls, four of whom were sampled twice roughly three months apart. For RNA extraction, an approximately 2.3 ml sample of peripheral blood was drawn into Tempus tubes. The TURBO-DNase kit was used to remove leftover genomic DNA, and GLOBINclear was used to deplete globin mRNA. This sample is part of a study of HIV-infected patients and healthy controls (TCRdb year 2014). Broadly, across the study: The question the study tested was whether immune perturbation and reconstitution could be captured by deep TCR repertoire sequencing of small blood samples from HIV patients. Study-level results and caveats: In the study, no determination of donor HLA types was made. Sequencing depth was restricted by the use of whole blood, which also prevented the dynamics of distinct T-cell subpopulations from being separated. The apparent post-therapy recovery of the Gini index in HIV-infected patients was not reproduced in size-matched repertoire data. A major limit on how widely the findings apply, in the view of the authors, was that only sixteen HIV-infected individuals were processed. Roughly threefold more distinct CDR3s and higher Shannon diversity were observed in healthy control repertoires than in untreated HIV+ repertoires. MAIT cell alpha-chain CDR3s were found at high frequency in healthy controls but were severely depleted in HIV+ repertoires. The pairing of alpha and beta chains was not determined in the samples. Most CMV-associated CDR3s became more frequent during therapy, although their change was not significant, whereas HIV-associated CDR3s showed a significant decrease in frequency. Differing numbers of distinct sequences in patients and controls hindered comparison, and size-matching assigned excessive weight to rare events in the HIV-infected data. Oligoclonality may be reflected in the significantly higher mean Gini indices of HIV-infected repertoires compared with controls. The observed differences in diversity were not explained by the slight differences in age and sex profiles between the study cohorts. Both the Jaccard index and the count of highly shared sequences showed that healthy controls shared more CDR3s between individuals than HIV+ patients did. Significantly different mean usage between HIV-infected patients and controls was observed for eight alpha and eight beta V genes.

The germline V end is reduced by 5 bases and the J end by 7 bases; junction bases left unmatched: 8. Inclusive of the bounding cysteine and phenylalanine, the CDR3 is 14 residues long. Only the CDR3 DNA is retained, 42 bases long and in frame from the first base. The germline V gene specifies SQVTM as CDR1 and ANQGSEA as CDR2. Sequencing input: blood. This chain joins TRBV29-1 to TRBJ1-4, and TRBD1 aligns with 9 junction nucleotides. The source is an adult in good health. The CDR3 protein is CSVRTGTGPEKLFF. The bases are TGCAGCGTTAGAACCGGGACAGGGCCTGAAAAACTGTTTTTT. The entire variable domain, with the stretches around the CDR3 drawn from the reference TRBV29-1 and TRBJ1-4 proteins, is SAVISQKPSRDICQRGTSLTIQCQVDSQVTMMFWYRQQPGQSLTLIATANQGSEATYESGFVIDKFPISRPNLTFSTLTVSNMSPEDSSIYLCSVRTGTGPEKLFFGSGTQLSVL.